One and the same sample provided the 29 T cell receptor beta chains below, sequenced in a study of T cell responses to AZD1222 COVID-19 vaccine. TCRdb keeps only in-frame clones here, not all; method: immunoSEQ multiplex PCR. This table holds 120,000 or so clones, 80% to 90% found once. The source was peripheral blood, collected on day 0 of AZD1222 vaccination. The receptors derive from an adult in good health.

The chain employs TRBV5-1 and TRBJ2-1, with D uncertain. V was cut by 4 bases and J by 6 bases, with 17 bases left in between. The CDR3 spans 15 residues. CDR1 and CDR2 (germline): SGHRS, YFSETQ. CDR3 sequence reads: CASSPSTQTSNEQFF. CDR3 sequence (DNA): TGCGCCAGCAGCCCCTCGACACAGACCTCCAATGAGCAGTTCTTC.

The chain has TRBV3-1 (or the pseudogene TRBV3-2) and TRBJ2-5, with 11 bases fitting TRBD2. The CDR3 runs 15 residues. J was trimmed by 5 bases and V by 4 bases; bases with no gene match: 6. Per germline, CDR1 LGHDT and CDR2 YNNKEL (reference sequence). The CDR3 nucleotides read TGTGCCAGCAGCCGTAGCGGGAGGGCCGAGGAGACCCAGTACTTC. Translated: CASSRSGRAEETQYF.

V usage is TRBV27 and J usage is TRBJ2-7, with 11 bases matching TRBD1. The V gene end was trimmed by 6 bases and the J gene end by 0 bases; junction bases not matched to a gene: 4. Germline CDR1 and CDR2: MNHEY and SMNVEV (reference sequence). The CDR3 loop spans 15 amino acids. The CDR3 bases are TGTGCCAGCAGGCGGGACAGGGGGACCTCCTACGAGCAGTACTTC. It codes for CASRRDRGTSYEQYF.

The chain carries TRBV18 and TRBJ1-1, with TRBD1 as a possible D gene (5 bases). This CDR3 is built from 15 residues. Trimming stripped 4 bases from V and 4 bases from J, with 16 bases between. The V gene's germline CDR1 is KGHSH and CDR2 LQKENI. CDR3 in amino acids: CASSRRQGKTTEAFF. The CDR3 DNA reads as TGTGCCAGCTCACGTAGGCAGGGTAAGACCACTGAAGCTTTCTTT.

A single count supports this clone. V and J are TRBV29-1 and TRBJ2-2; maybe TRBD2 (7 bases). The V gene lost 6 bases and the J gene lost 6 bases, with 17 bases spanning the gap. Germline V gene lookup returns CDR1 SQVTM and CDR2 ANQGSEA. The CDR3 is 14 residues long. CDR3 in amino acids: CSVAPGGRAGELFF. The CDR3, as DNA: TGCAGCGTAGCCCCCGGGGGGCGGGCCGGGGAGCTGTTTTTT.

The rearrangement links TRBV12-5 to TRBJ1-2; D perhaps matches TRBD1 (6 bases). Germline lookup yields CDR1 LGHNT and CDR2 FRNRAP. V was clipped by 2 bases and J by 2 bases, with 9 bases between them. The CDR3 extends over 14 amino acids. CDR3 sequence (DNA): TGTGCTAGTGGTTTGCCAGACAGGAACTATGGCTACACCTTC. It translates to CASGLPDRNYGYTF.

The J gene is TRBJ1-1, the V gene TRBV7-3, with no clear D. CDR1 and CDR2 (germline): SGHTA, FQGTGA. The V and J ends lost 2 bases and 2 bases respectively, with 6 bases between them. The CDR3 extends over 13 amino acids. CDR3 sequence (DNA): TGTGCCAGCAGCTTACAGGCAAACACTGAAGCTTTCTTT. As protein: CASSLQANTEAFF.

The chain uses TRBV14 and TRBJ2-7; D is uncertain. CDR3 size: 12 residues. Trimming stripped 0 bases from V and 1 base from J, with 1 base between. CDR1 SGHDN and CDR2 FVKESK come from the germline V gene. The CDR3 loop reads CASSQDSYEQYF. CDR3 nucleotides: TGTGCCAGCAGCCAAGATTCCTACGAGCAGTACTTC.

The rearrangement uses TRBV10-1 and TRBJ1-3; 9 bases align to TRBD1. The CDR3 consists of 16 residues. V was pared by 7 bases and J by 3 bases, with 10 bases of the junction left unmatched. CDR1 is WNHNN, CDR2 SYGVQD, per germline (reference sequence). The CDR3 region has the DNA TGCGCCAGCACTGCCGGAACAGGGGGCTTTGGAAACACCATATATTTT. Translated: CASTAGTGGFGNTIYF.

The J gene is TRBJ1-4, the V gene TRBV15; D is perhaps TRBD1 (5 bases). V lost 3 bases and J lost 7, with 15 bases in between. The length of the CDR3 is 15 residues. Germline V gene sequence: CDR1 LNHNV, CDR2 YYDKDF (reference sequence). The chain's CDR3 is CATSSDRLSSEKLFF. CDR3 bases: TGTGCCACCAGCAGCGACAGACTTAGTAGTGAAAAACTGTTTTTT.

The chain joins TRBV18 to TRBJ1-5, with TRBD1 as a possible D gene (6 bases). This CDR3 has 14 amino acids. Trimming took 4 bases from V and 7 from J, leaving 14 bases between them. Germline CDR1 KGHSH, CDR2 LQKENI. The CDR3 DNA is TGTGCCAGCTCACAGGAATCAGGGGCCCAGCCCCAGCATTTT. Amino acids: CASSQESGAQPQHF.

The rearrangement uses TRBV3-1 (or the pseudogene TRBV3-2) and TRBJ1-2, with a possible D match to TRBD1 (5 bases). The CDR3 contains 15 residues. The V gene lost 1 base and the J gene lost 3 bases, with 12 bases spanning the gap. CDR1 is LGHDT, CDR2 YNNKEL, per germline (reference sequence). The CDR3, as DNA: TGTGCCAGCAGCCAAGCTCGGGGGTTCTACTATGGCTACACCTTC. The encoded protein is CASSQARGFYYGYTF.

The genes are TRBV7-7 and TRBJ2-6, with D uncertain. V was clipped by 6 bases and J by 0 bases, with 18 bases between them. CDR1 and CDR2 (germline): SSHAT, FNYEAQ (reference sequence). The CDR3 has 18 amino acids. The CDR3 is CASRRSGIEASGANVLTF. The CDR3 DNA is TGTGCCAGCAGGAGGAGTGGGATAGAAGCCTCTGGGGCCAACGTCCTGACTTTC.

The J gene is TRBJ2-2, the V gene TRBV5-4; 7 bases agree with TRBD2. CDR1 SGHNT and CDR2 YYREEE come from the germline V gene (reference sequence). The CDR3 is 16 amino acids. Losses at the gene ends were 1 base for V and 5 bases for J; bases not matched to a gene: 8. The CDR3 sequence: CASSLRRTGGTGELFF. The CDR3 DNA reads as TGTGCCAGCAGCTTGAGGCGAACGGGAGGTACCGGGGAGCTGTTTTTT.

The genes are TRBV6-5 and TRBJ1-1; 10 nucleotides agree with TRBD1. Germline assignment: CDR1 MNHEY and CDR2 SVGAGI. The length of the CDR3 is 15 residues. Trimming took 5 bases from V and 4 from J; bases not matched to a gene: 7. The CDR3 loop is CASSHGTGEATEAFF. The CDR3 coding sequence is TGTGCCAGCAGTCACGGGACAGGGGAGGCCACTGAAGCTTTCTTT.

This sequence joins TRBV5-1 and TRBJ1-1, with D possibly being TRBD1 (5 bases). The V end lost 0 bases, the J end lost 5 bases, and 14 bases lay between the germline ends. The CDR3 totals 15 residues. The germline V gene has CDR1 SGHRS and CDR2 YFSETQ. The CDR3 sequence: CASSLVGTSQTEAFF. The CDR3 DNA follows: TGCGCCAGCAGCTTGGTTGGGACCTCTCAGACTGAAGCTTTCTTT.

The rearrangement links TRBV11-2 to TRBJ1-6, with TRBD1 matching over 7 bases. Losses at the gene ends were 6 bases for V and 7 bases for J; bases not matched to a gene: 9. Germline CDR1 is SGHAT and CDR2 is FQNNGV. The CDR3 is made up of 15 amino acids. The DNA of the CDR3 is TGTGCCAGCAGAGTTGAGGGACAGACCAATTCACCCCTCCACTTT. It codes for CASRVEGQTNSPLHF.

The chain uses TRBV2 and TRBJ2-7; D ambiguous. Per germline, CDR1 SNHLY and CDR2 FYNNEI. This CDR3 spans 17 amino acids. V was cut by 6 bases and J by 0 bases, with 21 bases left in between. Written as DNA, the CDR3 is TGTGCCAGCAGCCCCAAATCCACGACTGCCTCCTCCTACGAGCAGTACTTC. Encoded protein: CASSPKSTTASSYEQYF. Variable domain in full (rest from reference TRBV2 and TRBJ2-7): EPEVTQTPSHQVTQMGQEVILRCVPISNHLYFYWYRQILGQKVEFLVSFYNNEISEKSEIFDDQFSVERPDGSNFTLKIRSTKLEDSAMYFCASSPKSTTASSYEQYFGPGTRLTVT.

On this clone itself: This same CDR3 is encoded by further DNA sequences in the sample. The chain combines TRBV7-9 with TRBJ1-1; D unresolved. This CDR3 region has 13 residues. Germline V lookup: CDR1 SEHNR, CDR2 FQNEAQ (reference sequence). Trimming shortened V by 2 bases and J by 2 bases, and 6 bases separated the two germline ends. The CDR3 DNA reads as TGTGCCAGCAGCTTAACAGCTAACACTGAAGCTTTCTTT. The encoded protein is CASSLTANTEAFF. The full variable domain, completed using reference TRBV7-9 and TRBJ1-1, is DTGVSQNPRHKITKRGQNVTFRCDPISEHNRLYWYRQTLGQGPEFLTYFQNEAQLEKSRLLSDRFSAERPKGSFSTLEIQRTEQGDSAMYLCASSLTANTEAFFGQGTRLTVV.

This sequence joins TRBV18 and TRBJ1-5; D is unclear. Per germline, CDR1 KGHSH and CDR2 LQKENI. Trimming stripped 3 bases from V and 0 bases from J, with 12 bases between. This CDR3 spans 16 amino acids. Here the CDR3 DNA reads TGTGCCAGCTCACCTGACCGGGTCGATAGCAATCAGCCCCAGCATTTT. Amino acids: CASSPDRVDSNQPQHF.

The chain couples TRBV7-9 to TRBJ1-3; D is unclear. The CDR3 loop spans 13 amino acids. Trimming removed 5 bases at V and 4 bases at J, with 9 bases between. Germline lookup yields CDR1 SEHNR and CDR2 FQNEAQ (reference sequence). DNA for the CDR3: TGTGCCAGCAGCCTACCCAGGGGAAACACCATATATTTT. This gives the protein CASSLPRGNTIYF.

The CDR3, as DNA: TGTGCCAGCACCCGAGACAGGGTGGGCGGGGAGCTGTTTTTT. It encodes CASTRDRVGGELFF. The chain employs TRBV11-2 and TRBJ2-2; 7 bases align to TRBD1. The CDR3 runs to 14 residues. The germline V gene encodes CDR1 SGHAT and CDR2 FQNNGV. J gave up 7 bases and V 7 bases, and 9 bases lay outside the gene matches.

The CDR3 protein is CASSPPGAQGYNQPQHF. CDR3 DNA: TGTGCCAGCTCACCACCCGGGGCCCAGGGTTATAATCAGCCCCAGCATTTT. The chain uses TRBV18 and TRBJ1-5; perhaps TRBD1 as D (5 bases). Germline V gene data show CDR1 as KGHSH and CDR2 as LQKENI. Deletions cut 0 bases from V and 4 bases from J, with 16 bases between. This CDR3 is 17 amino acids long.

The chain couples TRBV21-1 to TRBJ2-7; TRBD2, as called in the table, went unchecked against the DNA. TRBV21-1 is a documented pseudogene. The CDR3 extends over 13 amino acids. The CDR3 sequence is CASSKDTRSEQYF. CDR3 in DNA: TGTGCCAGCAGCAAAGACACTAGATCCGAGCAGTACTTC.

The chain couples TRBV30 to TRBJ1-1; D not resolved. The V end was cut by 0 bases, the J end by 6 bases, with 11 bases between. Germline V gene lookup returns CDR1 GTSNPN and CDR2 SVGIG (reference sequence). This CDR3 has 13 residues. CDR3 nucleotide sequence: TGTGCCTGGAGTGTTGGACTCATCCCTGAAGCTTTCTTT. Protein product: CAWSVGLIPEAFF.

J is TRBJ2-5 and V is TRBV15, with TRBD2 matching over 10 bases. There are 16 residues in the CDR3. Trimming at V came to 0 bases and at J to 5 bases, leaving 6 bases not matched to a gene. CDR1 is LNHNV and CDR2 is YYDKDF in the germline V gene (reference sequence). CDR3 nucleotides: TGTGCCACCAGCAGAGATCGAGCGGGGGGGTATGAGACCCAGTACTTC. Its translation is CATSRDRAGGYETQYF.

The CDR3 loop is CASSEQGLNTEAFF. As DNA, the CDR3 is TGTGCCAGCTCAGAACAGGGTTTGAACACTGAAGCTTTCTTT. V gene TRBV18 combines with J gene TRBJ1-1; D possibly corresponds to TRBD1 (6 bases). The V gene lost 5 bases and the J gene lost 0 bases, with 10 bases spanning the gap. This CDR3 is 14 amino acids long. Germline assignment: CDR1 KGHSH and CDR2 LQKENI. The whole variable domain, remainder taken from reference TRBV18 and TRBJ1-1, is NAGVMQNPRHLVRRRGQEARLRCSPMKGHSHVYWYRQLPEEGLKFMVYLQKENIIDESGMPKERFSAEFPKEGPSILRIQQVVRGDSAAYFCASSEQGLNTEAFFGQGTRLTVV.

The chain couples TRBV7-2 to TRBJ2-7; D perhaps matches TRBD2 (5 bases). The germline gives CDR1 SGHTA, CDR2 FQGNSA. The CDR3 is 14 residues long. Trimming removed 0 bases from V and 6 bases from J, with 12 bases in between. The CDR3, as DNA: TGTGCCAGCAGCTTAGCTCTAGAGGGTGGCGAGCAGTACTTC. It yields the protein CASSLALEGGEQYF.

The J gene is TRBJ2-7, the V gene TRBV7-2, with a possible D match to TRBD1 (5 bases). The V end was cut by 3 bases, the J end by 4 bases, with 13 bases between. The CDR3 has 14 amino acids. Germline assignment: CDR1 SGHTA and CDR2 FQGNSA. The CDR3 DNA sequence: TGTGCCAGCAGCTTCAGGGCAGACCAATACGAGCAGTACTTC. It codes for CASSFRADQYEQYF. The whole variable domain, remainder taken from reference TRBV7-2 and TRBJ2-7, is GAGVSQSPSNKVTEKGKDVELRCDPISGHTALYWYRQSLGQGLEFLIYFQGNSAPDKSGLPSDRFSAERTGGSVSTLTIQRTQQEDSAVYLCASSFRADQYEQYFGPGTRLTVT.